A selection of T cell receptor beta chains follows, all from one sample in a study of shared T cell receptors in the human thymus. Sequencing was performed with immunoSEQ multiplex PCR; in TCRdb, only in-frame clones are kept and a portion is missing. The table has hundreds of thousands of clones, 88% seen once. The sample also formed part of further work on human thymus T cells.

The sequenced sample consisted of thymocytes. The source of these receptors is a boy less than two years old with a congenital heart defect. The CDR3 runs from the conserved cysteine through the conserved F or W. Fields, in order: J gene, clone size, V gene, D gene, CDR3 DNA, CDR3 protein. The D gene is left open where the match is weak. Clone size is given for some rows only: seen once, a few or many times, or a class if the clone is expanded.

>TRBJ1-2|.|TRBV28|TRBD1
TGTGCCAGCAGTCGCGGGACAGGGGACTATGGCTACACCTTC
CASSRGTGDYGYTF
>TRBJ2-7|.|TRBV21-1|.
TGTGCCAGCAGCAGAGACAGGGATTCCTACGAGCAGTACTTC
CASSRDRDSYEQYF
>TRBJ2-7|.|TRBV11-2|TRBD2
TGTGCCAGCAGCTTAGGAGCGGGAGGGATGGACGAGCAGTACTTC
CASSLGAGGMDEQYF
>TRBJ2-1|.|TRBV7-8|TRBD2
TGTGCCAGCAGCACCCCCCCCGGGACTAGCGAGTATTATGAGCAGTTCTTC
CASSTPPGTSEYYEQFF
>TRBJ1-1|few|TRBV7-9|.
TGTGCCAGCAGCTTTACTCCTGAAGCTTTCTTT
CASSFTPEAFF
>TRBJ2-3|.|TRBV9|.
TGTGCCAGCAGCGAGCGCCCAGTGGCAGATACGCAGTATTTT
CASSERPVADTQYF
>TRBJ2-7|.|TRBV27|TRBD2
TGTGCCAGCATTGGTTGGCTAGCGGGAGGGGGGGGGTACGAGCAGTACTTC
CASIGWLAGGGGYEQYF
>TRBJ2-5|.|TRBV4-1|TRBD2
TGCGCCAGCAGCCAAGAGCCCGAGACTAGCCCTTTCCCGATTCAGTACTTC
CASSQEPETSPFPIQYF
>TRBJ2-1|.|TRBV28|.
TGTGCCAGCAGTCCCCAAAACTGGGAGCATGAGCAGTTCTTC
CASSPQNWEHEQFF
>TRBJ1-1|.|TRBV27|TRBD1
TGTGCCAGCAGTCCCCCGGGGACAGGGGAGGGCACTGAAGCTTTCTTT
CASSPPGTGEGTEAFF
>TRBJ2-5|.|TRBV27|.
TGTGCCAGCAGCCCTGGGACTGTTCAAGAGACCCAGTACTTC
CASSPGTVQETQYF
>TRBJ1-5|.|TRBV19|.
TGTGCCAGCCAAGCAGGGCAGGGGTGGGATCAGCCCCAGCATTTT
CASQAGQGWDQPQHF
>TRBJ1-1|.|TRBV25-1|.
TGTGCCAGCAGTGATTCAGGCCCGGGAGGGCGGACCACTGAAGCTTTCTTT
CASSDSGPGGRTTEAFF
>TRBJ2-2|once|TRBV25-1|.
TGTGCCAGCAGTGGATCGAAGACTGGGGGCTCGGCCGGGGAGCTGTTTTTT
CASSGSKTGGSAGELFF
>TRBJ2-2|.|TRBV14|TRBD2
TGTGCCAGCAGCCAAGATCGCTGGGAGGGCACCGGGGAGCTGTTTTTT
CASSQDRWEGTGELFF
>TRBJ2-2|.|TRBV6-4|.
TGTGCCAGCAGTGACGGGTTAGCCCCCGGGGAGCTGTTTTTT
CASSDGLAPGELFF
>TRBJ1-4|.|TRBV27|.
TGTGCCAGCAGTTTACCCGCGGGTTCCACTCCCCGAACGGGGGAAAAACTGTTTTTT
CASSLPAGSTPRTGEKLFF
>TRBJ2-5|.|TRBV4-3|TRBD2
TGCGCCAGCAGCCAAGTCAGGCGGGAGGACGGCCAAGAGACCCAGTACTTC
CASSQVRREDGQETQYF
>TRBJ2-7|.|TRBV5-1|TRBD1
TGCGCCAGCAGCTGTGGGGACAGGGGCGACCCACGGAACGAGCAGTACTTC
CASSCGDRGDPRNEQYF
>TRBJ2-3|.|TRBV4-3|TRBD2
TGCGCCAGCAGCCAAGATCTACTAGCGGGTGGCACAGATACGCAGTATTTT
CASSQDLLAGGTDTQYF
>TRBJ2-7|.|TRBV4-2|.
TGTGCCAGCAGCCAAGTCCCAGGGGTGGGGGAGCAGTACTTC
CASSQVPGVGEQYF
>TRBJ2-2|.|TRBV9|TRBD2
TGTGCCAGCAGCGCCGCACTAGCGGGAGGGCCGTTGAACACCGGGGAGCTGTTTTTT
CASSAALAGGPLNTGELFF
>TRBJ2-2|.|TRBV6-1|TRBD1
TGTGCCAGCAAGGACAGGGTCACCGGGGAGCTGTTTTTT
CASKDRVTGELFF
>TRBJ2-7|.|TRBV9|TRBD1
TGTGCCAGCAGCGTAGGGACAGGCCCTAGGGAGCAGTACTTC
CASSVGTGPREQYF
>TRBJ1-1|.|TRBV9|.
TGTGCCAGCAGCGAGGGGGGGCGTTCTAGGGAAGCTTTCTTT
CASSEGGRSREAFF
>TRBJ1-1|.|TRBV27|TRBD1
TGTGCCAGCAGTTTATTGGGACAGGGGACTATGGACACTGAAGCTTTCTTT
CASSLLGQGTMDTEAFF
>TRBJ2-7|.|TRBV29-1|.
TGCAGCGTTGAAGATTTGAATCAACAGGGAGGGACCTACGAGCAGTACTTC
CSVEDLNQQGGTYEQYF
>TRBJ2-5|.|TRBV7-9|TRBD2
TGTGCCAGCAGCCCGAAGGCTAGCGGGAGACAGACCCAGTACTTC
CASSPKASGRQTQYF
>TRBJ2-7|few|TRBV14|.
TGTGCCAGCAGCCAAAGGGGGGGGGTCTACGAGCAGTACTTC
CASSQRGGVYEQYF
>TRBJ2-1|once|TRBV11-3|TRBD2
TGTGCCAGCAGCTCACTAGCGGACAATGAGCAGTTCTTC
CASSSLADNEQFF
>TRBJ2-3|.|TRBV4-2|.
TGTGCCAGCAGCCAAGAAGGGGTAAAAACAGATACGCAGTATTTT
CASSQEGVKTDTQYF
>TRBJ2-7|.|TRBV6-5|TRBD1
TGTGCCAGCAGTTCCAGGGGGAAGTTTTCCTACGAGCAGTACTTC
CASSSRGKFSYEQYF
>TRBJ2-5|.|TRBV29-1|.
TGCAGCGTCGAGGGCCCCAGCGCCGAAGAGACCCAGTACTTC
CSVEGPSAEETQYF
>TRBJ2-3|.|TRBV21-1|.
.
CASSKVAMGSSTDTQYF
>TRBJ2-3|.|TRBV20-1|TRBD1
TGCACCTCGACAGGGGGCGTTTTT
CTSTGGVF
>TRBJ1-1|.|TRBV28|.
TGTGCCAGCAGTTTAGGGACACCTAACACTGAAGCTTTCTTT
CASSLGTPNTEAFF
>TRBJ2-7|.|TRBV5-1|TRBD2
TGCGCCAGCAGGCCTAGCGGGAGCCCCTACGAGCAGTACTTC
CASRPSGSPYEQYF
>TRBJ2-3|.|TRBV7-8|TRBD2
TGTGCCAGCCGGGGGCTAGCGGGAGATACGCAGTATTTT
CASRGLAGDTQYF
>TRBJ1-3|.|TRBV28|.
TGTGCCAGCAGTCCTACCAGAGGTAGGCCTGGAAACACCATATATTTT
CASSPTRGRPGNTIYF
>TRBJ2-1|.|TRBV11-3|TRBD1
TGTGCCAGCAGCTCCCGGGACAGGCCTTACAATGAGCAGTTCTTC
CASSSRDRPYNEQFF
>TRBJ2-2|.|TRBV18|.
TGTGCCAGCTCACGGCAGGAGGGGAACACCGGGGAGCTGTTTTTT
CASSRQEGNTGELFF
>TRBJ2-2|.|TRBV28|TRBD2
TGTGCCAGCGGATTACTAGCGGGGAACACCGGGGAGCTGTTTTTT
CASGLLAGNTGELFF